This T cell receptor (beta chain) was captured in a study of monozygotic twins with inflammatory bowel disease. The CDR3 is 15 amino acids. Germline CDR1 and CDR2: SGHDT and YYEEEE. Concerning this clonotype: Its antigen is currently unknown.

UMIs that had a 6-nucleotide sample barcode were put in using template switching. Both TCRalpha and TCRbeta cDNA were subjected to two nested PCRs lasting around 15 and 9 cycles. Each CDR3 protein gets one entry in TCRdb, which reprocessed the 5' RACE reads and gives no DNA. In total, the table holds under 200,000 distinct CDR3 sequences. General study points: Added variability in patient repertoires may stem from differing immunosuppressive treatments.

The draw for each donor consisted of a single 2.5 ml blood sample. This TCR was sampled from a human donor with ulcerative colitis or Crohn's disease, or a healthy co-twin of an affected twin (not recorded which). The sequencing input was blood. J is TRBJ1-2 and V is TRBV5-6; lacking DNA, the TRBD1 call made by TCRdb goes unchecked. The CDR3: CASRKWTSANYGYTF.